Below are 30 T cell receptor beta chains sequenced from a single sample in a study of T cells in Graves' hyperthyroidism and ophthalmopathy (dated by TCRdb to the late 2010s). The protocol used for the library was multiplex PCR. The sample was run on an Illumina HiSeq 2000. The TCR beta CDR3 regions were amplified from RNA transcripts. The TCR CDR3 was subjected to a first round of RT-PCR using the HTBI primer set and the Qiagen OneStep RT-PCR kit. The public sequencing data were trimmed at Q25 with fastp and processed into clonotypes with MiXCR by TCRdb, which kept only in-frame beta chains. When rows share a CDR3 protein, they turn into one entry using the most common DNA and genes. The sample data list 660,000 or so distinct CDR3 sequences, and less than 25% of these were observed just once. Together, the top ten hold 30% to 40% of the sample. Sequenced sample: blood. The source is a man aged 25-45 years with Graves' ophthalmopathy.

The chain carries TRBV4-1 and TRBJ1-3, with D unresolved. The V end lost 2 bases, the J end lost 4 bases, and 9 bases lay between the germline ends. This CDR3 is 14 amino acids long. CDR1 and CDR2 (germline): MGHRA, YSYEKL. CDR3: CASSQPPGGNTIYF. The CDR3 nucleotides are TGCGCCAGCAGCCAACCCCCCGGGGGAAACACCATATATTTT.

For the CDR3, the DNA is TGTGCCAGCAGTTACAGCCCGCGGGCTAGCTCCTACGAGCAGTACTTC. It yields the protein CASSYSPRASSYEQYF. The chain has TRBV6-6 and TRBJ2-7, with D possibly matching TRBD2 (5 bases). The CDR3 is 16 amino acids. CDR1 MNHNY and CDR2 SVGAGI come from the germline V gene (reference sequence). V was clipped by 2 bases and J by 0 bases, with 14 bases between them.

This chain links TRBV14 with TRBJ2-2; 8 bases align to TRBD2. V gave up 1 base and J gave up 8 bases; unmatched junction bases: 9. The length of the CDR3 is 16 residues. Germline V gene data show CDR1 as SGHDN and CDR2 as FVKESK. The CDR3 protein is CASSQVWAGGAGELFF. The CDR3 nucleotides are TGTGCCAGCAGCCAAGTCTGGGCGGGAGGCGCAGGGGAGCTGTTTTTT.

This clonotype was detected a few times. The rearrangement links TRBV6-1 to TRBJ2-5; TRBD1 matches 7 bases. The CDR3 runs 15 residues. V was clipped by 6 bases and J by 0 bases; unmatched bases: 7. The germline CDR1 and CDR2 sequences are MNHNS and SASEGT. The CDR3 coding sequence is TGTGCCAGCAGGGACCCTGACAGGGACCAAGAGACCCAGTACTTC. Protein: CASRDPDRDQETQYF.

This clonotype was observed a handful of times. The chain carries TRBV20-1 and TRBJ1-5; a weak D match, TRBD1 (5 bases). Trimming shortened V by 1 base and J by 4 bases, and 8 bases separated the two germline ends. CDR1 DFQATT and CDR2 SNEGSKA come from the germline V gene (reference sequence). This CDR3 region has 13 residues. The CDR3 DNA follows: TGCAGTGCTAGAGGGACAAGTAATCAGCCCCAGCATTTT. Its translation is CSARGTSNQPQHF.

This clonotype appeared many times. This rearrangement joins TRBV4-2 to TRBJ2-7; D uncertain. The V end was cut by 2 bases, the J end by 3 bases, with 11 bases between. The CDR3 runs to 14 residues. Germline values: CDR1 LGHNA, CDR2 YNFKEQ. The CDR3 sequence is CASSQPGLGYEQYF. The CDR3 DNA reads TGTGCCAGCAGCCAACCCGGCCTGGGCTACGAGCAGTACTTC.

This clonotype was counted ten times or more. This sequence joins TRBV24-1 and TRBJ2-5; D is undetermined. This CDR3 region has 15 residues. Germline V gives CDR1 KGHDR, CDR2 SFDVKD. Trimming stripped 1 base from V and 5 bases from J, with 13 bases between. This CDR3 is CATSDLEESGETQYF. The CDR3 nucleotides are TGTGCCACCAGTGATTTAGAGGAGTCCGGGGAGACCCAGTACTTC.

This clonotype was picked up many times. This rearrangement joins TRBV28 to TRBJ2-1; 9 bases align to TRBD2. V shed 6 bases and J 5 bases; nucleotides not matched to a gene: 5. Per germline, CDR1 MDHEN and CDR2 SYDVKM. This CDR3 region has 14 residues. Here the CDR3 DNA reads TGTGCCAGCAGAATTAGCGGGAGAAACAATGAGCAGTTCTTC. Amino acids: CASRISGRNNEQFF.

V is TRBV5-1 and J is TRBJ2-1; 8 bases are a match to TRBD2. Germline V gene sequence: CDR1 SGHRS, CDR2 YFSETQ. The CDR3 covers 16 residues. Trimming removed 4 bases from V and 7 bases from J; junction bases left unmatched: 13. CDR3 sequence: CASSRTGAGVINEQFF. The CDR3 coding sequence is TGCGCCAGCAGCCGAACCGGAGCGGGAGTAATAAATGAGCAGTTCTTC.

The sample holds many counts of this clonotype. The chain joins TRBV3-1 to TRBJ2-3; D not resolved. V lost 0 bases and J 2 bases, leaving 0 bases between the germline ends. CDR3 length equals 12 residues. Germline V CDR1 and CDR2: LGHDT, YNNKEL (reference sequence). CDR3: CASSQDTDTQYF. For the CDR3, the DNA is TGTGCCAGCAGCCAAGACACAGATACGCAGTATTTT.

The sample holds a few counts of this clonotype. V gene TRBV30 combines with J gene TRBJ2-1, with 7 bases matching TRBD2. The V gene's germline CDR1 is GTSNPN and CDR2 SVGIG (reference sequence). The CDR3 runs to 15 residues. With V trimmed by 0 bases and J by 2 bases, 4 bases remained unmatched. The CDR3 protein is CAWSVQRGAYNEQFF. CDR3 DNA sequence: TGTGCCTGGAGTGTTCAGCGGGGAGCCTACAATGAGCAGTTCTTC.

The chain carries TRBV30 and TRBJ2-1, with TRBD2 matching 7 bases. The V and J ends lost 4 bases and 0 bases, in that order; junction bases with no gene match: 6. This CDR3 region has 15 residues. The germline V gene encodes CDR1 GTSNPN and CDR2 SVGIG (reference sequence). CDR3 residues: CAWMGGEFSYNEQFF. In DNA form, the CDR3 reads TGTGCCTGGATGGGGGGGGAGTTCTCCTACAATGAGCAGTTCTTC.

The V and J genes are TRBV20-1 and TRBJ2-4; 8 nucleotides match TRBD1. Germline V gene lookup returns CDR1 DFQATT and CDR2 SNEGSKA (reference sequence). There are 17 residues in the CDR3. V trimming: 0 bases; J trimming: 2 bases; junction bases outside the gene matches: 9. The CDR3 DNA is TGCAGTGCTAGAGATCCGGACAGGGCGAAGACCAAAAACATTCAGTACTTC. Translating gives CSARDPDRAKTKNIQYF.

This clonotype was picked up many times. The chain joins TRBV5-1 to TRBJ1-2; 7 bases align to TRBD1. The CDR3 sequence is 14 residues long. Germline trimming cut 1 base from V and 3 bases from J; bases unmatched to any gene: 3. CDR1 and CDR2 (germline): SGHRS, YFSETQ. The CDR3 loop is CASSLTGTDYGYTF. For the CDR3, the DNA is TGCGCCAGCAGCTTGACCGGGACAGACTATGGCTACACCTTC.

The J gene is TRBJ2-7, the V gene TRBV20-1, with 11 positions matching TRBD2. Germline assignment: CDR1 DFQATT and CDR2 SNEGSKA (reference sequence). The CDR3 spans 17 residues. V was pared by 0 bases and J by 3 bases, with 10 bases of the junction left unmatched. The CDR3 DNA sequence: TGCAGTGCTAGAGACCCGGGACTAGCGGTCGGCATCTACGAGCAGTACTTC. Translation gives CSARDPGLAVGIYEQYF.

The J gene is TRBJ1-1, the V gene TRBV6-2 or TRBV6-3, with D uncertain. There are 13 residues in the CDR3. Germline CDR1 reads MNHEY; CDR2 reads SVGEGT. V lost 2 bases, J lost 0 bases, and 4 bases lay in between. This CDR3 reads CASSYAVNTEAFF. CDR3 nucleotide sequence: TGTGCCAGCAGTTACGCTGTGAACACTGAAGCTTTCTTT.

V is TRBV6-1 and J is TRBJ2-7; the match to TRBD2 covers 7 bases. The junction had 9 bases not matched to a gene; V was cut back by 8 bases and J by 2 bases. The V gene's germline CDR1 is MNHNS and CDR2 SASEGT. CDR3 length equals 14 residues. CDR3 coding DNA: TGTGCCAGCCCGGGACTATTAAATCCCTACGAGCAGTACTTC. It encodes CASPGLLNPYEQYF.

This clonotype has at least ten counts. The chain links TRBV2 to TRBJ2-1, with TRBD2 matching 11 bases. The CDR3 covers 14 residues. Germline V lookup: CDR1 SNHLY, CDR2 FYNNEI. V lost 7 bases, J lost 10 bases, and 9 bases stayed unmatched. The CDR3 sequence: CASNGLAGRREQFF. CDR3 nucleotides: TGTGCCAGCAACGGACTAGCGGGTCGTCGGGAGCAGTTCTTC.

This clonotype was found a few times. The chain couples TRBV29-1 to TRBJ1-1; no definite D call. The germline gives CDR1 SQVTM, CDR2 ANQGSEA. The germline V and J ends were trimmed by 3 bases and 0 bases, with 8 bases remaining between them. CDR3 length equals 13 residues. CDR3 DNA sequence: TGCAGCGTTGAGGGGTTTGTGAACACTGAAGCTTTCTTT. It yields the protein CSVEGFVNTEAFF.

This clonotype was seen many times. The V call is TRBV11-2, the J call TRBJ2-1; 8 bases agree with TRBD2. The germline gives CDR1 SGHAT, CDR2 FQNNGV. The CDR3 length is 14 residues. Trimming took 5 bases from V and 4 from J; bases not matched to a gene: 4. CDR3 sequence reads: CASSPTGGYNEQFF. CDR3 nucleotides: TGTGCCAGCAGCCCAACGGGGGGGTACAATGAGCAGTTCTTC. Full variable domain (missing parts from reference TRBV11-2 and TRBJ2-1): EAGVAQSPRYKIIEKRQSVAFWCNPISGHATLYWYQQILGQGPKLLIQFQNNGVVDDSQLPKDRFSAERLKGVDSTLKIQPAKLEDSAVYLCASSPTGGYNEQFFGPGTRLTVL.

This clonotype was detected many times. The V call is TRBV24-1, the J call TRBJ2-5; no firm D call. The ends were cut back, 1 base at V and 2 bases at J, with 7 bases in the middle. The CDR3 loop spans 14 amino acids. Germline assignment: CDR1 KGHDR and CDR2 SFDVKD. The CDR3 region is CATSDLPDQETQYF. In DNA form, the CDR3 reads TGTGCCACCAGTGATTTACCCGATCAAGAGACCCAGTACTTC.

This clonotype has more than one count but fewer than ten. This sequence joins TRBV3-1 and TRBJ2-7; 7 bases are shared with TRBD2. After removal of 1 base from V and 7 bases from J, the junction contained 4 bases not matched to a gene. The CDR3 contains 13 residues. Germline V gene lookup returns CDR1 LGHDT and CDR2 YNNKEL (reference sequence). The CDR3 coding sequence is TGTGCCAGCAGCCAAGTTGGGGGAGGGGAGCAGTACTTC. Translated, it gives CASSQVGGGEQYF.

The sample holds many counts of this clonotype. The rearrangement links TRBV28 to TRBJ1-5; 7 bases match TRBD1. The V gene end was trimmed by 5 bases and the J gene end by 7 bases; junction bases not matched to a gene: 2. The CDR3 is 12 amino acids. CDR1 MDHEN and CDR2 SYDVKM come from the germline V gene. The CDR3 DNA reads TGTGCCAGCAGTACACAGGGGCAGCCCCAGCATTTT. Translation gives CASSTQGQPQHF.

As concerns this clonotype: A junction end diverges from the germline sequence, so it may reflect a read error. The chain has TRBV5-1 and TRBJ2-1; D remains unclear. The CDR3 length is 16 residues. CDR1 is SGHRS, CDR2 YFSETQ, per germline. CDR3 protein: CASSFSSGAPYNERFF. Here the CDR3 DNA reads TGCGCCAGCAGCTTCAGTTCAGGAGCACCATACAATGAGCGGTTCTTC.

The rearrangement joins TRBV24-1 to TRBJ2-1, with TRBD2 identical over 14 bases. Looked up from germline, CDR1 is KGHDR and CDR2 is SFDVKD. Trimming at V came to 7 bases and at J to 9 bases, leaving 7 bases not matched to a gene. There are 15 residues in the CDR3. The CDR3, as DNA: TGTGCCACCAGCGTCGGGACTAGCGGGAGAGCTGAGCAGTTCTTC. Translated, it gives CATSVGTSGRAEQFF.

This clonotype occurred many times. The chain recombines TRBV28 with TRBJ1-5, with 8 positions matching TRBD1. With 1 base clipped from V and 4 bases from J, the junction kept 3 bases outside the gene matches. The germline CDR1 and CDR2 sequences are MDHEN and SYDVKM. The CDR3 loop spans 15 amino acids. The CDR3: CASSLYRGANQPQHF. For the CDR3, the DNA is TGTGCCAGCAGTTTATACAGGGGGGCGAATCAGCCCCAGCATTTT.

The sample holds many counts of this clonotype. V and J are TRBV7-8 and TRBJ2-5, with TRBD1 identical over 8 bases. This CDR3 spans 15 amino acids. Trimming cost V 1 base and J 5 bases; bases outside gene matches: 6. Germline CDR1 and CDR2: SGHVS and FQNEAQ. CDR3 DNA: TGTGCCAGCAGCTTAGTGGCAGGGGGCCGGGAGACCCAGTACTTC. It codes for CASSLVAGGRETQYF. Full variable domain (outside the CDR3, taken from reference TRBV7-8 and TRBJ2-5): GAGVSQSPRYKVAKRGQDVALRCDPISGHVSLFWYQQALGQGPEFLTYFQNEAQLDKSGLPSDRFFAERPEGSVSTLKIQRTQQEDSAVYLCASSLVAGGRETQYFGPGTRLLVL.

This clonotype has at least ten counts. The V call is TRBV28, the J call TRBJ2-7, with 8 bases that match TRBD2. The V and J ends lost 0 bases and 4 bases, in that order; junction bases with no gene match: 11. Looked up from germline, CDR1 is MDHEN and CDR2 is SYDVKM. CDR3 length: 17 amino acids. The CDR3 nucleotides read TGTGCCAGCAGTTTATGGGACGGGGGGGCAGCCGGTTACGAGCAGTACTTC. This codes for CASSLWDGGAAGYEQYF.

This clonotype was seen a few times. The chain uses TRBV5-5 and TRBJ2-5; 12 bases agree with TRBD2. The V gene's germline CDR1 is SGHKS and CDR2 YYEKEE (reference sequence). Germline trimming cut 7 bases from V and 2 bases from J; bases unmatched to any gene: 12. This CDR3 comprises 17 residues. CDR3 loop: CASCEMLAGGSQETQYF. For the CDR3, the DNA is TGTGCCAGCTGTGAGATGCTAGCGGGAGGGTCACAAGAGACCCAGTACTTC.

In this sample, this clonotype turned up a few times. The J gene is TRBJ1-5, the V gene TRBV27, with D unresolved. The CDR3 is made up of 14 amino acids. The V and J ends lost 6 bases and 7 bases respectively, with 16 bases between them. Germline CDR1 and CDR2: MNHEY and SMNVEV (reference sequence). As DNA, the CDR3 is TGTGCCAGCAGCTTCGGTCGGGGTGAACAGCCCCAGCATTTT. It yields the protein CASSFGRGEQPQHF.